These T cell receptor beta chains were read from a single sample in a study of cytotoxic CD8 clonotypes in ibrutinib-treated CLL. Produced via immunoSEQ multiplex PCR; TCRdb's table is partial and in-frame only. This table has 70,000 to 80,000 clones, around 84% appearing once. Sequencing was performed on PBMCs, taken at disease progression, from a patient treated with ibrutinib. The receptor set was obtained from a human donor with chronic lymphocytic leukemia. Each CDR3 is given with its conserved first and last residue. D genes are given only for firm matches. Rows give clone size only sometimes, using once, few, many, or a class for an expanded clone.

j_call: TRBJ2-1
clone_size: .
d_call: TRBD2
v_call: TRBV5-4
cdr3_aa: CASSWDIATSGDNEQFF
cdr3_nt: TGTGCCAGCAGCTGGGATATTGCGACTAGCGGGGACAATGAGCAGTTCTTC

j_call: TRBJ1-5
clone_size: .
d_call: TRBD1
v_call: TRBV7-6
cdr3_aa: CASSTGQGAPSWNQPQHF
cdr3_nt: TGTGCCAGCAGCACCGGACAGGGGGCCCCCTCTTGGAATCAGCCCCAGCATTTT

j_call: TRBJ1-2
clone_size: few
d_call: .
v_call: TRBV28
cdr3_aa: CATERYRVNYGYTF
cdr3_nt: TGTGCCACCGAGAGGTACAGGGTGAACTATGGCTACACCTTC

j_call: TRBJ2-1
clone_size: .
d_call: .
v_call: TRBV6-6
cdr3_aa: CASSYSLNNEQFF
cdr3_nt: TGTGCCAGCAGTTATTCGTTAAACAATGAGCAGTTCTTC

j_call: TRBJ1-2
clone_size: .
d_call: TRBD1
v_call: TRBV4-1
cdr3_aa: CASSQVPGQAGSNYGYTF
cdr3_nt: TGCGCCAGCAGCCAAGTTCCGGGACAGGCCGGGTCGAACTATGGCTACACCTTC

j_call: TRBJ1-2
clone_size: .
d_call: .
v_call: TRBV15
cdr3_aa: CATSRDNDMFYGYTF
cdr3_nt: TGTGCCACCAGCAGAGATAATGACATGTTCTATGGCTACACCTTC

j_call: TRBJ1-1
clone_size: .
d_call: .
v_call: TRBV11-2
cdr3_aa: CASSLTGGTEAFF
cdr3_nt: TGTGCCAGCAGCTTAACTGGAGGCACTGAAGCTTTCTTT

j_call: TRBJ2-7
clone_size: .
d_call: .
v_call: TRBV6-6
cdr3_aa: CASSYSGTRTGEQYF
cdr3_nt: TGTGCCAGCAGTTACTCCGGGACCAGGACCGGCGAGCAGTACTTC

j_call: TRBJ2-1
clone_size: many
d_call: TRBD2
v_call: TRBV6-4
cdr3_aa: CASSSTSGSSNEQFF
cdr3_nt: TGTGCCAGCAGCAGTACTAGCGGGAGTAGCAATGAGCAGTTCTTC

j_call: TRBJ2-7
clone_size: .
d_call: .
v_call: TRBV4-1
cdr3_aa: CASSQGPQGGTYEQYF
cdr3_nt: TGCGCCAGCAGCCAAGGTCCCCAGGGAGGCACCTACGAGCAGTACTTC

j_call: TRBJ2-5
clone_size: .
d_call: .
v_call: TRBV20-1
cdr3_aa: CSASLRETQYF
cdr3_nt: TGCAGTGCTAGTCTTCGGGAGACCCAGTACTTC

j_call: TRBJ1-1
clone_size: .
d_call: .
v_call: TRBV30
cdr3_aa: CACRKGVVTEAFF
cdr3_nt: TGTGCCTGCCGAAAGGGTGTCGTCACTGAAGCTTTCTTT

j_call: TRBJ2-5
clone_size: .
d_call: .
v_call: TRBV5-4
cdr3_aa: CASSLDDRPQETQYF
cdr3_nt: TGTGCCAGCAGCTTGGACGACCGGCCGCAAGAGACCCAGTACTTC

j_call: TRBJ1-4
clone_size: .
d_call: .
v_call: TRBV7-3
cdr3_aa: CASSLMGPPNEKLFF
cdr3_nt: TGTGCCAGCAGCTTAATGGGGCCCCCTAATGAAAAACTGTTTTTT

j_call: TRBJ1-5
clone_size: .
d_call: TRBD1
v_call: TRBV6-5
cdr3_aa: CASSKTGDKQPQHF
cdr3_nt: TGTGCCAGCAGTAAGACAGGGGATAAGCAGCCCCAGCATTTT

j_call: TRBJ2-7
clone_size: .
d_call: TRBD2
v_call: TRBV5-1
cdr3_aa: CASSLMTSGKWQYF
cdr3_nt: TGCGCCAGCAGCTTGATGACTAGCGGGAAGTGGCAGTACTTC

j_call: TRBJ2-7
clone_size: few
d_call: TRBD1
v_call: TRBV7-2
cdr3_aa: CAIRDRGSYEQYF
cdr3_nt: TGTGCCATCCGGGACAGGGGATCCTACGAGCAGTACTTC

j_call: TRBJ2-7
clone_size: .
d_call: .
v_call: TRBV6-5
cdr3_aa: CASSSSGTYEQYF
cdr3_nt: TGTGCCAGCAGCTCCTCGGGGACCTACGAGCAGTACTTC

j_call: TRBJ2-1
clone_size: .
d_call: TRBD2
v_call: TRBV2
cdr3_aa: CASGGGGEPYNEQFF
cdr3_nt: TGTGCCAGCGGTGGCGGGGGGGAGCCCTACAATGAGCAGTTCTTC